A single sample gave rise to the 20 T cell receptor beta chains below, sequenced in a study of blood T cell repertoires in COVID-19. Profiled with immunoSEQ multiplex PCR; TCRdb holds only in-frame clones, not every one. This table holds around 250,000 clones, 70% to 90% found once. Sequenced: PBMCs or T cells enriched from blood (not recorded which). The receptors were sampled from a man younger than 35 who had recovered from COVID-19.

The rearrangement joins TRBV6-1 to TRBJ1-3, with D perhaps TRBD1 (5 bases). The V end was cut by 2 bases, the J end by 5 bases, with 13 bases between. CDR1 is MNHNS, CDR2 SASEGT, per germline. The CDR3 length is 15 residues. The CDR3 region is CASSEPTEGRNTIYF. The CDR3 DNA reads as TGTGCCAGCAGTGAACCGACAGAAGGACGAAACACCATATATTTT.

The chain employs TRBV19 and TRBJ1-5; unclear D gene. The CDR3 spans 16 residues. The V end lost 2 bases, the J end lost 2 bases, and 13 bases lay between the germline ends. Per germline, CDR1 LNHDA and CDR2 SQIVND (reference sequence). The CDR3 nucleotides read TGTGCCAGTAGTATATTCGCGGGTGGGGGCAATCAGCCCCAGCATTTT. This encodes CASSIFAGGGNQPQHF.

The gene calls are TRBV6-6 and TRBJ2-7, with 7 bases lining up with TRBD1. Trimming took 5 bases from V and 3 from J; bases not matched to a gene: 16. The CDR3 totals 17 residues. Looked up from germline, CDR1 is MNHNY and CDR2 is SVGAGI (reference sequence). CDR3 in DNA: TGTGCCAGCAGTCCAGATACTTCGGGACAGACCATCTACGAGCAGTACTTC. It encodes CASSPDTSGQTIYEQYF.

The chain recombines TRBV28 with TRBJ1-5, with D possibly matching TRBD1 (6 bases). CDR3 size: 15 residues. With 8 bases removed from V and 0 bases from J, the gap between germline ends came to 14 bases. Germline V gene lookup returns CDR1 MDHEN and CDR2 SYDVKM. The CDR3 DNA reads as TGTGCCAGCTCCGCTCACAGGGCTAGCAATCAGCCCCAGCATTTT. This sequence encodes CASSAHRASNQPQHF. Full variable domain (missing parts from reference TRBV28 and TRBJ1-5): DVKVTQSSRYLVKRTGEKVFLECVQDMDHENMFWYRQDPGLGLRLIYFSYDVKMKEKGDIPEGYSVSREKKERFSLILESASTNQTSMYLCASSAHRASNQPQHFGDGTRLSIL.

CDR3 residues: CASSWTGVNYGYTF. CDR3 in DNA: TGTGCCAGCAGTTGGACAGGGGTTAACTATGGCTACACCTTC. This chain links TRBV5-8 with TRBJ1-2; 9 bases are shared with TRBD1. CDR1 is SGHTS, CDR2 YDEGEE, per germline. The junction had 3 bases not matched to a gene; V was cut back by 5 bases and J by 1 base. The CDR3 totals 14 residues.

The chain employs TRBV7-8 and TRBJ2-3, with TRBD2 matching 10 bases. The CDR3 spans 18 residues. V lost 4 bases and J lost 6; bases outside the gene matches: 16. CDR1 and CDR2 from the germline V gene are SGHVS and FQNEAQ. CDR3 in amino acids: CASSSRTGTSATPDTQYF. The CDR3 DNA reads as TGTGCCAGCAGCTCCCGGACCGGGACTAGCGCCACCCCCGATACGCAGTATTTT.

This sequence joins TRBV5-6 and TRBJ2-5; D call uncertain. The CDR3 extends over 13 amino acids. Germline V gene lookup returns CDR1 SGHDT and CDR2 YYEEEE. With 0 bases removed from V and 5 bases from J, the gap between germline ends came to 8 bases. CDR3 DNA: TGTGCCAGCAGCTTGGCTGCGGATGAGACCCAGTACTTC. Amino acid sequence: CASSLAADETQYF. Complete variable domain (other parts from reference TRBV5-6 and TRBJ2-5): DAGVTQSPTHLIKTRGQQVTLRCSPKSGHDTVSWYQQALGQGPQFIFQYYEEEERQRGNFPDRFSGHQFPNYSSELNVNALLLGDSALYLCASSLAADETQYFGPGTRLLVL.

The rearrangement links TRBV5-4 to TRBJ2-7, with 9 nucleotides matching TRBD2. The CDR3 is 15 amino acids. Germline trimming cut 4 bases from V and 1 base from J; bases unmatched to any gene: 6. In germline, CDR1 is SGHNT, CDR2 YYREEE (reference sequence). The CDR3 region is CASSPGTSQSYEQYF. The CDR3 coding sequence is TGTGCCAGCAGCCCCGGGACTAGCCAATCCTACGAGCAGTACTTC.

The rearrangement uses TRBV3-1 (or the pseudogene TRBV3-2) and TRBJ2-7, with 7 positions matching TRBD1. The CDR3 has 16 residues. The ends lost 1 base at V and 3 bases at J; junction bases unmatched: 9. CDR1 LGHDT and CDR2 YNNKEL come from the germline V gene (reference sequence). The CDR3 here is CASSQGPDRDGYEQYF. The CDR3 DNA follows: TGTGCCAGCAGCCAAGGCCCCGACAGGGACGGCTACGAGCAGTACTTC.

The chain is built from TRBV18 and TRBJ1-4; D not certain. Germline CDR1 is KGHSH and CDR2 is LQKENI. The CDR3 length is 15 residues. V was clipped by 0 bases and J by 8 bases, with 13 bases between them. The CDR3 loop reads CASSPPGRVGEKLFF. CDR3 coding DNA: TGTGCCAGCTCACCACCCGGGAGGGTGGGGGAAAAACTGTTTTTT.

The rearrangement links TRBV19 to TRBJ2-1; D possibly corresponds to TRBD2 (5 bases). CDR1 and CDR2 from the germline V gene are LNHDA and SQIVND (reference sequence). The CDR3 covers 13 residues. CDR3 nucleotide sequence: TGTGCGACAAGCGGCAGTTACTACAATGAGCAGTTCTTC. Protein: CATSGSYYNEQFF.

The rearrangement joins TRBV7-2 to TRBJ1-3; D gene ambiguous. The V gene's germline CDR1 is SGHTA and CDR2 FQGNSA. V was trimmed by 2 bases and J by 2 bases, leaving 10 bases between them. The CDR3 loop spans 15 amino acids. The CDR3 coding sequence is TGTGCCAGCAGCTTAATCAGGTCCGCTGGAAACACCATATATTTT. It encodes CASSLIRSAGNTIYF.

The V gene is TRBV5-1, the J gene TRBJ1-2, with no clear D. The CDR3 sequence is 13 residues long. V lost 0 bases, J lost 8 bases, and 11 bases lay in between. Germline loops: CDR1 SGHRS, CDR2 YFSETQ. The CDR3, as DNA: TGCGCCAGCAGCTTGGCCGGGATGGAGGGCTACACCTTC. Its translation is CASSLAGMEGYTF.

The V gene is TRBV11-2, the J gene TRBJ2-5; 12 bases map to TRBD2. The CDR3 loop spans 18 amino acids. Germline-derived CDR1 and CDR2 are SGHAT and FQNNGV. After removal of 2 bases from V and 5 bases from J, the junction contained 12 bases not matched to a gene. The CDR3 DNA reads as TGTGCCAGCAGCTTATTGTCTAGCGGGGGGGCCTTGTCGGAGACCCAGTACTTC. Its translation: CASSLLSSGGALSETQYF.

The chain employs TRBV9 and TRBJ2-3; no clear D. Germline V gene lookup returns CDR1 SGDLS and CDR2 YYNGEE. The CDR3 extends over 13 amino acids. V lost 4 bases to trimming and J lost 3 bases, with 9 bases between them. The CDR3 sequence: CASSPPRTDTQYF. The DNA of the CDR3 is TGTGCCAGCAGCCCCCCCAGGACAGATACGCAGTATTTT.

This chain uses TRBV27 with TRBJ2-2, with D possibly being TRBD2 (6 bases). The V and J ends lost 5 bases and 6 bases respectively, with 16 bases between them. The germline V gene has CDR1 MNHEY and CDR2 SMNVEV (reference sequence). This CDR3 comprises 15 residues. CDR3 loop: CASSNLGLLAGELFF. CDR3 DNA: TGTGCCAGCAGTAATTTGGGACTGTTGGCCGGGGAGCTGTTTTTT.

The rearrangement joins TRBV5-1 to TRBJ2-5, with D possibly TRBD2 on 6 matching bases. The ends were cut back, 4 bases at V and 5 bases at J, with 15 bases in the middle. The germline V gene encodes CDR1 SGHRS and CDR2 YFSETQ. The CDR3 covers 14 residues. In nucleotides, the CDR3 is TGCGCCAGCAGCCCCGATGGGGGGAAGGAGACCCAGTACTTC. Amino acids: CASSPDGGKETQYF.

CDR3 region: CASSSRQGANSPLHF. CDR3 DNA: TGTGCCAGCAGTTCACGACAGGGGGCGAATTCACCCCTCCACTTT. This sequence joins TRBV2 and TRBJ1-6, with 10 bases that match TRBD1. J gave up 7 bases and V 5 bases, and 5 bases lay outside the gene matches. Germline loops: CDR1 SNHLY, CDR2 FYNNEI. CDR3 length: 15 amino acids. The whole variable domain, remainder taken from reference TRBV2 and TRBJ1-6, is EPEVTQTPSHQVTQMGQEVILRCVPISNHLYFYWYRQILGQKVEFLVSFYNNEISEKSEIFDDQFSVERPDGSNFTLKIRSTKLEDSAMYFCASSSRQGANSPLHFGNGTRLTVT.

V gene TRBV18 combines with J gene TRBJ2-7; possibly TRBD1 for D (5 bases). Trimming cost V 3 bases and J 2 bases, with 11 bases left between them. Per germline, CDR1 KGHSH and CDR2 LQKENI. The CDR3 length is 14 residues. CDR3 sequence reads: CASSPRTPTYEQYF. The CDR3 nucleotides are TGTGCCAGCTCACCCCGGACACCCACCTACGAGCAGTACTTC.

The chain uses TRBV9 and TRBJ2-7; D gene uncertain. The CDR3 runs to 14 residues. V was cut by 2 bases and J by 3 bases, with 12 bases left in between. From germline, CDR1 is SGDLS and CDR2 YYNGEE. CDR3: CASSVPPRSYEQYF. The CDR3, as DNA: TGTGCCAGCAGCGTCCCCCCGCGGAGCTACGAGCAGTACTTC.